In its sample, the clone carrying this T cell receptor (beta chain) was seen once. Profiled with immunoSEQ multiplex PCR; TCRdb holds only in-frame clones, not every one. The sample holds approximately 530,000 clones, about 95% seen once. This specimen belongs to a study of shared clonotypes between healthy human individuals. Germline CDR1 is MNHNY and CDR2 is SVGAGI (reference sequence). Trimming left V 3 bases short and J 4 bases short, with 9 bases between. There are 14 residues in the CDR3. The chain employs TRBV6-6 and TRBJ1-4; the D is unclear. Material: naive CD4+ T cells sorted from blood. As to subset: CD45RA+ positively selected. The receptor's source is a woman under 40 in good health. The CDR3 reads CASSYGQLNEKLFF. CDR3 coding DNA: TGTGCCAGCAGTTATGGCCAGCTTAATGAAAAACTGTTTTTT.